This record looks at one T cell receptor (beta chain) sequence and its context. Its specific antigen is unknown. Base quality data are lacking; no much larger clone is found one base away. V is cut by 2 bases and J by 0 bases, and the space between the germline ends is 14 bases. CDR1 SGDLS and CDR2 YYNGEE were looked up in the germline V gene. Measured from the cysteine to the phenylalanine, the CDR3 is 17 residues long. Just CDR3 DNA is preserved here, 51 bases in frame from base 1. The immunoSEQ Assay, a bias-controlled multiplex PCR, was used to amplify TCRbeta CDR3 regions from genomic DNA. On the authors' methods: The number of nucleated cells in each sample was estimated by amplification of reference gene primers within the assay. To quantify the absolute abundance of each unique TCRbeta CDR3 rearrangement, sequence reads were collapsed and filtered. For each sample, productive Simpson clonality was calculated as the square root of Simpson's diversity index over productive rearrangements. What TCRdb holds here is the immuneACCESS table cut down to in-frame rearrangements. Part of the clones is not present; checked against another copy, under half of the missing clones reflect an unresolved V gene, and the others are unexplained. D and trimming were read from the DNA, whereas the V and J calls and clone size are those reported in that table. The sample records tens of thousands of clones, around 74% of which are singletons. In total, the top ten clones hold 3% to 4% of the sample.

The data originate from a study of blood T cell repertoires in COVID-19 (dated by TCRdb to 2020 to 2022). Turning to the overall study: Samples covering the acute and convalescent phases of COVID-19 were provided by collaborators in the United States, Italy and Spain. The samples were drawn from the first 160 participants of the ongoing ImmuneRACE study and from 950 to 1,500 subjects provided by 6 global collaborators. Where available, HLA class I and class II types were obtained from metadata supplied by the sample provider rather than from assay-based typing. The repertoires were released in a freely available public database intended as a resource for research on the immune response to SARS-CoV-2. The material from the prospective study consisted of cDNA or gDNA derived from T cells, B-cell-depleted T cells, or PBMCs. A de-identified subject ID, COVID-19 status, age in years and sex were almost always included in the sample metadata. The dataset comprised deeply sampled blood TCRbeta repertoires from subjects exposed to, actively infected with, or recovered from COVID-19. What the research found in general, with its limitations: The amount of clinical and demographic metadata varied by source and participant and was provided uncurated.

One collaborating source in Seattle enrolled patients during active infection and followed them longitudinally through the course of disease. Each collaborating institution followed its own protocols to collect whole blood in K2EDTA tubes. For TCRbeta analysis, collaborator samples were shipped as frozen whole blood, as isolated PBMCs, or as DNA extracted from either sample type. Source material: peripheral blood. The chain is assembled from TRBV9 and TRBJ2-2; a confident D gene designation cannot be given. This TCR was sampled from a man between 65 and 80 years old with COVID-19, enrolled during active disease. The nucleotides are TGTGCCAGCAGCGTCCGAACCTATTCCGCGAACACCGGGGAGCTGTTTTTT. Its amino acids are CASSVRTYSANTGELFF.